This entry lists 17 T cell receptor beta chains sequenced from one sample in a study of control samples from healthy donors and cancer patients (dated by TCRdb to between 2020 and 2021). Receptors were amplified or captured by the immunoSEQ multiplex PCR assay. Held by TCRdb, this immuneACCESS table contains in-frame sequences only and omits some clones. Under half of the omission traces to an unresolved V gene where checked; the cause of the rest is unknown. A total of 350,000 to 450,000 clones appear in this sample, approximately 92% of them only once. The top ten constitute around 6.4% of the sample. Sequencing was performed on PBMCs. The receptors come from a man between 35 and 55 years old with head and neck cancer.

The chain recombines TRBV27 with TRBJ2-7; TRBD1 is a possible D gene (6 bases). The CDR3 length is 16 residues. Trimming pared 1 base from V and 2 bases from J, leaving 15 bases between. From germline, CDR1 is MNHEY and CDR2 SMNVEV (reference sequence). In nucleotides, the CDR3 is TGTGCCAGCAGTTTATTGGGGACAAGGTACACCTACGAGCAGTACTTC. It is translated as CASSLLGTRYTYEQYF.

The V call is TRBV5-6, the J call TRBJ1-2, with D possibly being TRBD1 (6 bases). CDR1 and CDR2 from the germline V gene are SGHDT and YYEEEE. The CDR3 extends over 12 amino acids. V was cut by 3 bases and J by 8 bases, with 11 bases left in between. This chain's CDR3 is CASSSGAGGYTF. CDR3 sequence (DNA): TGTGCCAGCAGCTCGGGGGCCGGGGGCTACACCTTC.

The V call is TRBV19, the J call TRBJ1-1; TRBD1 matches at 12 bases. The CDR3 contains 18 residues. CDR1 LNHDA and CDR2 SQIVND come from the germline V gene (reference sequence). The V segment lost 5 bases and the J segment 5 bases; nucleotides outside the gene matches: 15. The CDR3 sequence is CASSAKPGQGAGGTEAFF. DNA for the CDR3: TGTGCCAGTAGTGCCAAGCCGGGACAGGGGGCAGGAGGGACTGAAGCTTTCTTT.

This clone was seen a single time. This rearrangement joins TRBV5-1 to TRBJ1-3; a possible D gene is TRBD1 (6 bases). The CDR3 extends over 16 amino acids. Between the trimmed V and J ends, which lost 4 bases and 3 bases, there was a span of 17 bases. Germline V gene data show CDR1 as SGHRS and CDR2 as YFSETQ. CDR3 nucleotides: TGCGCCAGCAGCCCGGCCGTACCAGGGGTTGGAAACACCATATATTTT. Encoded protein: CASSPAVPGVGNTIYF.

The V call is TRBV7-2, the J call TRBJ1-4, with TRBD1 as a possible D gene (5 bases). In germline, CDR1 is SGHTA, CDR2 FQGNSA. Trimming left V 2 bases short and J 11 bases short, with 18 bases between. The CDR3 length is 15 residues. Here the CDR3 reads CASSLSVQGAGKLFF. The CDR3 DNA reads TGTGCCAGCAGCTTAAGCGTCCAGGGCGCCGGGAAACTGTTTTTT. Variable domain in full (rest from reference TRBV7-2 and TRBJ1-4): GAGVSQSPSNKVTEKGKDVELRCDPISGHTALYWYRQSLGQGLEFLIYFQGNSAPDKSGLPSDRFSAERTGGSVSTLTIQRTQQEDSAVYLCASSLSVQGAGKLFFGSGTQLSVL.

The chain combines TRBV28 with TRBJ1-3; D is uncertain. V lost 3 bases to trimming and J lost 1 base, with 13 bases between them. From germline, CDR1 is MDHEN and CDR2 SYDVKM. This CDR3 is 16 amino acids long. This CDR3 is CASSLVPIGSGNTIYF. In DNA form, the CDR3 reads TGTGCCAGCAGTTTGGTCCCGATCGGGTCTGGAAACACCATATATTTT.

The chain links TRBV6-5 to TRBJ2-7, with 7 positions matching TRBD1. CDR3 length: 14 amino acids. Germline CDR1 reads MNHEY; CDR2 reads SVGAGI. V gave up 6 bases and J gave up 2 bases; unmatched junction bases: 7. Here the CDR3 DNA reads TGTGCCAGCAGGAATCGGGACAGAACCTACGAGCAGTACTTC. As protein: CASRNRDRTYEQYF.

The V and J genes are TRBV7-9 and TRBJ2-3; D possibly corresponds to TRBD1 (5 bases). V shed 1 base and J shed 1 base, with 9 bases lying between them. There are 15 residues in the CDR3. CDR1 is SEHNR and CDR2 is FQNEAQ in the germline V gene (reference sequence). The CDR3 spells CASSLGGPGTDTQYF. CDR3 nucleotides: TGTGCCAGCAGCTTAGGGGGCCCCGGCACAGATACGCAGTATTTT.

This clone occurred once. A junction boundary mismatches the germline segment, possibly from a read error. This chain joins TRBV5-1 and TRBJ2-7; D possibly corresponds to TRBD1 (5 bases). The germline V gene encodes CDR1 SGHRS and CDR2 YFSETQ. The CDR3 length is 15 residues. CDR3 coding DNA: TGCGCCAGCGGCTTAAGACAGCCCCCCCACTACGAGCAGTACTTC. Its protein product is CASGLRQPPHYEQYF.

The chain couples TRBV5-1 to TRBJ2-3; 8 positions match TRBD1. V trimming: 3 bases; J trimming: 1 base; junction bases outside the gene matches: 7. The CDR3 runs to 16 residues. Germline assignment: CDR1 SGHRS and CDR2 YFSETQ. The CDR3 nucleotides read TGCGCCAGCAGCTCAGGGGACAGGTGGGGCACAGATACGCAGTATTTT. This gives the protein CASSSGDRWGTDTQYF.

The chain links TRBV5-4 to TRBJ2-5, with D uncertain. Trimming removed 2 bases at V and 3 bases at J, with 8 bases between. CDR3 length: 13 residues. Per the germline V gene, CDR1 is SGHNT and CDR2 is YYREEE (reference sequence). The CDR3 nucleotides are TGTGCCAGCAGCTTTTATGTAGAAGAGACCCAGTACTTC. It specifies CASSFYVEETQYF.

This chain connects TRBV5-1 to TRBJ2-7, with a weak D call TRBD1 (6 bases). V was trimmed by 0 bases and J by 6 bases, leaving 16 bases between them. Germline loops: CDR1 SGHRS, CDR2 YFSETQ. The CDR3 spans 15 residues. CDR3 residues: CASSLDGRGMAEQYF. In DNA form, the CDR3 reads TGCGCCAGCAGCTTGGATGGCAGGGGTATGGCCGAGCAGTACTTC.

The chain carries TRBV14 and TRBJ1-2; a weak D match, TRBD1 (5 bases). Germline-derived CDR1 and CDR2 are SGHDN and FVKESK. Trimming shortened V by 1 base and J by 3 bases, and 12 bases separated the two germline ends. The CDR3 loop spans 15 amino acids. The CDR3 region has the DNA TGTGCCAGCAGCCAAGTAGGCGCGGGGCACTATGGCTACACCTTC. It encodes CASSQVGAGHYGYTF. The full variable domain, its missing parts supplied by reference TRBV14 and TRBJ1-2, is EAGVTQFPSHSVIEKGQTVTLRCDPISGHDNLYWYRRVMGKEIKFLLHFVKESKQDESGMPNNRFLAERTGGTYSTLKVQPAELEDSGVYFCASSQVGAGHYGYTFGSGTRLTVV.

The CDR3: CASSRGSGGAGEQYF. CDR3 nucleotides: TGTGCCAGCAGCCGAGGCAGCGGGGGGGCAGGCGAGCAGTACTTC. The chain uses TRBV9 and TRBJ2-7; 10 bases fit TRBD2. V lost 4 bases and J lost 6; bases outside the gene matches: 10. Looked up from germline, CDR1 is SGDLS and CDR2 is YYNGEE. The CDR3 loop spans 15 amino acids.

The chain links TRBV19 to TRBJ2-2, with 8 positions matching TRBD1. The CDR3 covers 15 residues. J gave up 8 bases and V 4 bases, and 9 bases lay outside the gene matches. Germline assignment: CDR1 LNHDA and CDR2 SQIVND (reference sequence). CDR3 protein: CASSTRTGLLGELFF. For the CDR3, the DNA is TGTGCCAGTAGTACCCGGACAGGGCTTCTGGGGGAGCTGTTTTTT.

The gene calls are TRBV24-1 and TRBJ1-3; D is ambiguous. The CDR3 spans 12 residues. CDR1 and CDR2 (germline): KGHDR, SFDVKD. V gave up 6 bases and J gave up 4 bases, with 6 bases separating them. The CDR3 nucleotides are TGTGCCACCAGTCCGGGAGGAAACACCATATATTTT. This gives the protein CATSPGGNTIYF.

This chain uses TRBV10-1 with TRBJ2-7, with 7 nucleotides matching TRBD2. Per germline, CDR1 WNHNN and CDR2 SYGVQD (reference sequence). V shed 8 bases and J 2 bases; nucleotides not matched to a gene: 6. This CDR3 contains 13 residues. The CDR3 nucleotides read TGCGCCAGCGACAGCGGGGCGGCCTACGAGCAGTACTTC. Amino acids: CASDSGAAYEQYF.